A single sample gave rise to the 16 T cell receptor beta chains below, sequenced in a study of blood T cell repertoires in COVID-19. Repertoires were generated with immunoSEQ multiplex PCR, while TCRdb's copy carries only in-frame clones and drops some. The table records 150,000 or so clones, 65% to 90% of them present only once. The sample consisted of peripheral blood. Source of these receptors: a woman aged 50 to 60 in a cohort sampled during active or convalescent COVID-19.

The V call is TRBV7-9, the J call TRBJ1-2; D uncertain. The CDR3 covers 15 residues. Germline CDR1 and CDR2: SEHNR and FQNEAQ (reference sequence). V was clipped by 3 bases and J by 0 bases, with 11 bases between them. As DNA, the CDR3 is TGTGCCAGCAGCTTCAGTACAGCTACTAACTATGGCTACACCTTC. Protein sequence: CASSFSTATNYGYTF. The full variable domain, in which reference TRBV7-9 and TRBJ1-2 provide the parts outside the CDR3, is DTGVSQNPRHKITKRGQNVTFRCDPISEHNRLYWYRQTLGQGPEFLTYFQNEAQLEKSRLLSDRFSAERPKGSFSTLEIQRTEQGDSAMYLCASSFSTATNYGYTFGSGTRLTVV.

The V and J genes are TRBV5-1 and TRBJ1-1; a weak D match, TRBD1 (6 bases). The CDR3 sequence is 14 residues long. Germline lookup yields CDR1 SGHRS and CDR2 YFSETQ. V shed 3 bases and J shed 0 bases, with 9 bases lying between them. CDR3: CASSYQGMNTEAFF. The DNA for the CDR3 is TGCGCCAGCAGCTATCAGGGGATGAACACTGAAGCTTTCTTT. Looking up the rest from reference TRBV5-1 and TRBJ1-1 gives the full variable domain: KAGVTQTPRYLIKTRGQQVTLSCSPISGHRSVSWYQQTPGQGLQFLFEYFSETQRNKGNFPGRFSGRQFSNSRSEMNVSTLELGDSALYLCASSYQGMNTEAFFGQGTRLTVV.

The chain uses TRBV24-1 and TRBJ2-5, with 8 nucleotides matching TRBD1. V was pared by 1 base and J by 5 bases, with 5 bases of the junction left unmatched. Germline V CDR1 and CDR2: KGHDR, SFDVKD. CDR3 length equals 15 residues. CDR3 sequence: CATSDFLQGAETQYF. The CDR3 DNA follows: TGTGCCACCAGTGATTTTCTCCAGGGGGCTGAGACCCAGTACTTC.

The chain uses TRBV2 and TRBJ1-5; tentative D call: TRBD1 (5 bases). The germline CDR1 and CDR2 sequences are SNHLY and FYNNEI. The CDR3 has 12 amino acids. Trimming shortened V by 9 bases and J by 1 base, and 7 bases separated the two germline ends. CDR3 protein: CASRGSNQPQHF. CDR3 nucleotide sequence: TGTGCCAGTAGGGGCAGCAATCAGCCCCAGCATTTT. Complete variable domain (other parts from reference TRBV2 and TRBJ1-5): EPEVTQTPSHQVTQMGQEVILRCVPISNHLYFYWYRQILGQKVEFLVSFYNNEISEKSEIFDDQFSVERPDGSNFTLKIRSTKLEDSAMYFCASRGSNQPQHFGDGTRLSIL.

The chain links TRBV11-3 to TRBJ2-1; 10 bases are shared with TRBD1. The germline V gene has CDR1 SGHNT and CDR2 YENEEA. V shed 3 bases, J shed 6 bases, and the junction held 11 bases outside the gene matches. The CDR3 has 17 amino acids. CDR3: CASSFGLGGQGTNEQFF. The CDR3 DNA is TGTGCCAGCAGCTTCGGCTTAGGGGGACAGGGGACCAATGAGCAGTTCTTC.

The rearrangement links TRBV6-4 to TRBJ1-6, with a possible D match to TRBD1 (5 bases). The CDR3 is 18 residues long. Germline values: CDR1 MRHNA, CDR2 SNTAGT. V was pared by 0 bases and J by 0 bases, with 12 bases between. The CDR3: CASSDSAGVSSYNSPLHF. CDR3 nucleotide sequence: TGTGCCAGCAGTGACTCCGCGGGGGTAAGCTCCTATAATTCACCCCTCCACTTT.

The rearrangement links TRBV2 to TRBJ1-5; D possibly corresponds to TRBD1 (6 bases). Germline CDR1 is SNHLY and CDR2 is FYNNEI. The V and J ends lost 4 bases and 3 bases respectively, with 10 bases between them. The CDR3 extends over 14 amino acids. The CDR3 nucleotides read TGTGCCAGCAGTGGGGACAATTTCAATCAGCCCCAGCATTTT. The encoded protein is CASSGDNFNQPQHF.

The CDR3 DNA reads TGTGCCAGCAGTTTAGCGGCAGGCGAAAAACTGTTTTTT. This gives the protein CASSLAAGEKLFF. The V gene is TRBV12-3 or TRBV12-4, the J gene TRBJ1-4; D not resolved. The CDR3 is 13 amino acids. V lost 0 bases to trimming and J lost 8 bases, with 7 bases between them.

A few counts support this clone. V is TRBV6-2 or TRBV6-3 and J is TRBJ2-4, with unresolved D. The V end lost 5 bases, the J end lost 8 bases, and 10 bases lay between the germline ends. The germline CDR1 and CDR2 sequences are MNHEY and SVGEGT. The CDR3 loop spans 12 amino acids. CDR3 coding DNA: TGTGCCAGCAGTCACAGAGTAGACATTCAGTACTTC. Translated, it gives CASSHRVDIQYF.

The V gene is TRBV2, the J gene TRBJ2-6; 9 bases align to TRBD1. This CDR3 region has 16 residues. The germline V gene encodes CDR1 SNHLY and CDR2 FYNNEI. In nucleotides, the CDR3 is TGTGCGAGACAGGGGGTTGTGGGCTCTGGGGCCAACGTCCTGACTTTC. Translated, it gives CARQGVVGSGANVLTF.

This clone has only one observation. CDR3: CASSLEAGVFNQPQHF. The CDR3 DNA follows: TGTGCCAGCAGCTTAGAGGCAGGGGTATTCAATCAGCCCCAGCATTTT. This chain connects TRBV7-6 to TRBJ1-5, with a weak D call TRBD1 (6 bases). V lost 1 base and J 3 bases, leaving 13 bases between the germline ends. CDR1 is SGHVS, CDR2 FNYEAQ, per germline. CDR3 length equals 16 residues.

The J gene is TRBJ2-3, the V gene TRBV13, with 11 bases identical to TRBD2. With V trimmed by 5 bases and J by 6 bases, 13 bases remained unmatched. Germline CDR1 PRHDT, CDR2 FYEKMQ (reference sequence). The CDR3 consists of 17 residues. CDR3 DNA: TGTGCCAGCAGCGGGTATGGGACTAGCGGAAATCGGGATACGCAGTATTTT. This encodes CASSGYGTSGNRDTQYF.

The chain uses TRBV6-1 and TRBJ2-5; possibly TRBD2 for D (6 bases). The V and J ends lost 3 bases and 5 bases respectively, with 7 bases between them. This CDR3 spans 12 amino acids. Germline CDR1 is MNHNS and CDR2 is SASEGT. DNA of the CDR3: TGTGCCAGCAGTGAGAGCGGGGAGACCCAGTACTTC. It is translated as CASSESGETQYF.

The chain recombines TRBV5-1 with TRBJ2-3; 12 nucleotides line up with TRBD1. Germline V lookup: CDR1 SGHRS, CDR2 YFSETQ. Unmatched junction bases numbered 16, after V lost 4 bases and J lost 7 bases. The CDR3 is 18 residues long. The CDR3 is CASSVGQGAFGPANTQYF. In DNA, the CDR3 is TGCGCCAGCAGCGTGGGACAGGGGGCGTTCGGGCCCGCAAATACGCAGTATTTT.

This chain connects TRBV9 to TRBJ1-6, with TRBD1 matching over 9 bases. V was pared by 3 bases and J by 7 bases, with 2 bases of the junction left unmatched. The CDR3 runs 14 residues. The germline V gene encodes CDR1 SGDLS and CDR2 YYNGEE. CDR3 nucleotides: TGTGCCAGCAGCGAGACAGGGGGGAATTCACCCCTCCACTTT. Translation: CASSETGGNSPLHF.

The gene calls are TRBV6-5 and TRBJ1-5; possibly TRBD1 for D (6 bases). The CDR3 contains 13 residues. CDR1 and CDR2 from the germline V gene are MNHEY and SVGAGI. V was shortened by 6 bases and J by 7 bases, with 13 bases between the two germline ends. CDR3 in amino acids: CASRDSNWQPQHF. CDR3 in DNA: TGTGCCAGCAGGGACAGTAACTGGCAGCCCCAGCATTTT.